The 27 T cell receptor beta chains listed next were all sequenced from one sample in a study of blood T cells in healthy people across ages. A J-beta primer mix and a sample-barcoded 5' primer were used in a second PCR of about 7 to 12 cycles. Each CDR3 protein gets one entry after TCRdb re-called the 5' RACE reads with MiXCR. The table lists fewer than 2 million distinct CDR3 sequences, about two fifths of them singletons. Sequencing was done on a sample of blood. All receptors derive from a human donor in good health.

V gene TRBV29-1 combines with J gene TRBJ2-7, with D uncertain. Trimming cost V 5 bases and J 3 bases, with 5 bases left between them. CDR3 length: 10 amino acids. Germline assignment: CDR1 SQVTM and CDR2 ANQGSEA. CDR3 protein: CSVQIYEQYF. In DNA form, the CDR3 reads TGCAGCGTTCAAATCTACGAGCAGTACTTC.

The chain recombines TRBV29-1 with TRBJ2-5, with 8 bases fitting TRBD2. Germline V lookup: CDR1 SQVTM, CDR2 ANQGSEA. J gave up 5 bases and V 6 bases, and 8 bases lay outside the gene matches. The CDR3 is made up of 13 amino acids. The CDR3 reads CSVGPGGLETQYF. The CDR3 DNA sequence: TGCAGCGTGGGGCCGGGGGGGCTGGAGACCCAGTACTTC.

The table lists this clonotype with a few counts. The chain couples TRBV4-3 to TRBJ2-3; 9 nucleotides agree with TRBD1. This CDR3 has 23 residues. V lost 1 base and J lost 6; bases outside the gene matches: 29. Germline V CDR1 and CDR2: LGHNA, YSLEER. The CDR3 reads CASSQGVHQWGQGPVAFKDTQYF. The CDR3 bases are TGCGCCAGCAGCCAAGGGGTTCATCAGTGGGGACAGGGCCCAGTAGCGTTTAAGGATACGCAGTATTTT.

Turning to this clonotype: This sequence may be a read error, since a much larger clone differs from it by one base. The rearrangement links TRBV6-2 or TRBV6-3 to TRBJ2-7; D call uncertain. Germline V CDR1 and CDR2: MNHEY, SVGEGT. The CDR3 runs to 14 residues. The CDR3 DNA follows: TGTGCCAGCAGTTACTCTGACGGATCCTACGAGCAGCACTTC. This sequence encodes CASSYSDGSYEQHF.

Ten or more counts support this clonotype. V gene TRBV7-9 combines with J gene TRBJ1-1, with TRBD1 matching 7 bases. Trimming at V came to 3 bases and at J to 7 bases, leaving 2 bases not matched to a gene. Germline CDR1 reads SEHNR; CDR2 reads FQNEAQ (reference sequence). The CDR3 spans 12 residues. CDR3 bases: TGTGCCAGCAGCTTGGGGACAGATGAAGCTTTCTTT. This encodes CASSLGTDEAFF.

The V and J genes are TRBV5-1 and TRBJ2-5, with 8 bases lining up with TRBD2. Germline CDR1 and CDR2: SGHRS and YFSETQ. With V trimmed by 5 bases and J by 4 bases, 10 bases remained unmatched. This CDR3 is 15 amino acids long. The CDR3, as DNA: TGCGCCAGCAGGCCTACTAGCGGCTATGGAGAGACCCAGTACTTC. Protein product: CASRPTSGYGETQYF.

This clonotype was seen only a few times. The gene calls are TRBV5-1 and TRBJ2-7, with 10 bases fitting TRBD2. This CDR3 region has 15 residues. Germline V gene data show CDR1 as SGHRS and CDR2 as YFSETQ. V trimming: 3 bases; J trimming: 4 bases; junction bases outside the gene matches: 7. CDR3 loop: CASSSASGGPYEQYF. CDR3 bases: TGCGCCAGCAGCTCGGCTAGCGGGGGCCCATACGAGCAGTACTTC.

The rearrangement links TRBV6-2 or TRBV6-3 to TRBJ2-7, with D unresolved. Deletions cut 0 bases from V and 4 bases from J, with 19 bases between. Germline V CDR1 and CDR2: MNHEY, SVGEGT. This CDR3 is built from 17 residues. In DNA, the CDR3 is TGTGCCAGCAGTTACTCATTCGTGACCAACCCCCTTTACGAGCAGTACTTC. This codes for CASSYSFVTNPLYEQYF.

A remark on this clonotype: A much larger clone lies one base from this, so it may be a read error. The chain links TRBV25-1 to TRBJ2-5; maybe TRBD2 (5 bases). Germline V gene data show CDR1 as MGHDK and CDR2 as SYGVNS. CDR3 size: 13 residues. The CDR3 region is CAGSEETTETQYF. Written as DNA, the CDR3 is TGTGCCGGCAGTGAGGAGACTACGGAGACCCAGTACTTC.

The V gene is TRBV5-1, the J gene TRBJ2-4, with D possibly matching TRBD1 (5 bases). CDR1 and CDR2 (germline): SGHRS, YFSETQ. The CDR3 has 13 amino acids. The germline V and J ends were trimmed by 0 bases and 15 bases, with 16 bases remaining between them. For the CDR3, the DNA is TGCGCCAGCAGCTTGGAGACAGAGTTCGCGTGGTACTTC. Its translation: CASSLETEFAWYF. Together with reference TRBV5-1 and TRBJ2-4, the CDR3 gives the full variable domain: KAGVTQTPRYLIKTRGQQVTLSCSPISGHRSVSWYQQTPGQGLQFLFEYFSETQRNKGNFPGRFSGRQFSNSRSEMNVSTLELGDSALYLCASSLETEFAWYFGAGTRLSVL.

The rearrangement uses TRBV9 and TRBJ2-1, with D tentatively TRBD2 (5 bases). The CDR3 spans 14 residues. Germline V lookup: CDR1 SGDLS, CDR2 YYNGEE. The V and J ends lost 6 bases and 6 bases respectively, with 16 bases between them. The CDR3 loop reads CASNMGPRGNEQFF. The CDR3 coding sequence is TGTGCCAGCAACATGGGCCCTCGGGGCAATGAGCAGTTCTTC.

This chain connects TRBV7-9 to TRBJ1-4; D remains ambiguous. V was trimmed by 5 bases and J by 0 bases, leaving 16 bases between them. Per the germline V gene, CDR1 is SEHNR and CDR2 is FQNEAQ (reference sequence). The CDR3 totals 17 residues. Here the CDR3 DNA reads TGTGCCAGCAGCCAACCCCTATTCATCGCAACTAATGAAAAACTGTTTTTT. Its translation: CASSQPLFIATNEKLFF.

This clonotype was counted only a few times. The chain combines TRBV9 with TRBJ2-5; 7 bases agree with TRBD1. The J call may not be correct, given that the DNA end is closer to TRBJ2-7. The germline CDR1 and CDR2 sequences are SGDLS and YYNGEE. The CDR3 runs 15 residues. The CDR3 loop is CASSTGADLSYEQYF. CDR3 nucleotides: TGTGCCAGCAGCACAGGGGCGGACCTAAGCTACGAGCAGTACTTC.

The DNA of the CDR3 is TGTGCCAGCAGTTACTCGGACAGCGACTACGAGCAGTACTTC. Protein: CASSYSDSDYEQYF. This chain connects TRBV6-5 to TRBJ2-7; D possibly corresponds to TRBD1 (6 bases). Per germline, CDR1 MNHEY and CDR2 SVGAGI. This CDR3 region has 14 residues. The ends were cut back, 0 bases at V and 3 bases at J, with 9 bases in the middle.

J is TRBJ1-1 and V is TRBV29-1, with a weak D call TRBD1 (6 bases). Per the germline V gene, CDR1 is SQVTM and CDR2 is ANQGSEA. This CDR3 has 13 residues. Deletions cut 6 bases from V and 1 base from J, with 12 bases between. The CDR3 bases are TGCAGCGTGAGGGACAACTGGAACACTGAAGCTTTCTTT. This gives the protein CSVRDNWNTEAFF.

At least ten counts were recorded for this clonotype. The J gene is TRBJ1-2, the V gene TRBV6-6; 8 bases line up with TRBD1. Germline CDR1 and CDR2: MNHNY and SVGAGI (reference sequence). With 6 bases clipped from V and 6 bases from J, the junction kept 6 bases outside the gene matches. This CDR3 has 13 residues. The CDR3 nucleotides read TGTGCCAGCAGGGGGACAGGATCTCATGGCTACACCTTC. Translation: CASRGTGSHGYTF.

The chain has TRBV28 and TRBJ2-1; 9 bases are shared with TRBD2. The CDR3 sequence is 15 residues long. V lost 5 bases and J lost 3; bases outside the gene matches: 5. Germline V lookup: CDR1 MDHEN, CDR2 SYDVKM. This CDR3 reads CASSDQRGVYNEQFF. CDR3 sequence (DNA): TGTGCCAGCAGTGACCAGCGGGGGGTCTACAATGAGCAGTTCTTC.

The rearrangement uses TRBV4-2 and TRBJ2-1, with TRBD1 matching over 9 bases. CDR1 is LGHNA and CDR2 is YNFKEQ in the germline V gene. V was clipped by 1 base and J by 3 bases; unmatched bases: 4. The CDR3 is made up of 16 amino acids. This chain's CDR3 is CASSQGPGQGYNEQFF. The DNA of the CDR3 is TGTGCCAGCAGCCAAGGACCGGGACAGGGCTACAATGAGCAGTTCTTC.

Here the CDR3 reads CASIKEGASRFYEQYF. The CDR3 nucleotides read TGTGCCAGCATTAAAGAAGGGGCTAGCCGCTTCTACGAGCAGTACTTC. The V and J genes are TRBV6-2 or TRBV6-3 and TRBJ2-4; D assignment may be TRBD1 or TRBD2 (5 bases each). The J call may be mistaken, given a closer DNA end match to TRBJ2-7. This CDR3 is 16 amino acids long. Germline CDR1 MNHEY, CDR2 SVGEGT.

The CDR3 is CSFSGVVQETQYF. The CDR3 region has the DNA TGCAGCTTCAGCGGGGTGGTACAAGAGACCCAGTACTTC. This chain connects TRBV29-1 to TRBJ2-5, with TRBD2 identical over 7 bases. Germline-derived CDR1 and CDR2 are SQVTM and ANQGSEA. V shed 8 bases, J shed 2 bases, and the junction held 8 bases outside the gene matches. CDR3 length: 13 amino acids.

The chain employs TRBV20-1 and TRBJ2-4, with no clear D. Between the trimmed V and J ends, which lost 5 bases and 3 bases, there was a span of 11 bases. The CDR3 runs to 13 residues. Germline CDR1 reads DFQATT; CDR2 reads SNEGSKA (reference sequence). The DNA of the CDR3 is TGCAGTGCTTCAACCATTGGCAAAAACATTCAGTACTTC. As protein: CSASTIGKNIQYF.

The chain links TRBV29-1 to TRBJ1-5; D remains ambiguous. CDR1 and CDR2 from the germline V gene are SQVTM and ANQGSEA. The CDR3 consists of 13 residues. Trimming took off 1 base at V and 2 bases at J, with 6 bases between the two ends. The CDR3 DNA is TGCAGCGTTGAAGTTGACCGCAATCAGCCCCAGCATTTT. Encoded protein: CSVEVDRNQPQHF.

The chain employs TRBV7-2 and TRBJ1-5; tentatively, D is TRBD1 (5 bases). Germline lookup yields CDR1 SGHTA and CDR2 FQGNSA. Trimming shortened V by 0 bases and J by 3 bases, and 12 bases separated the two germline ends. CDR3 size: 16 residues. DNA for the CDR3: TGTGCCAGCAGCTTAGCCGGGGGTGGAAACAATCAGCCCCAGCATTTT. This translates into CASSLAGGGNNQPQHF. The full variable domain, with the rest looked up from reference TRBV7-2 and TRBJ1-5, is GAGVSQSPSNKVTEKGKDVELRCDPISGHTALYWYRQSLGQGLEFLIYFQGNSAPDKSGLPSDRFSAERTGGSVSTLTIQRTQQEDSAVYLCASSLAGGGNNQPQHFGDGTRLSIL.

This clonotype was seen at least ten times. The CDR3 protein is CASSLGHTDQPQHF. CDR3 in DNA: TGTGCCAGCAGCTTAGGCCACACCGACCAGCCCCAGCATTTT. The chain uses TRBV7-8 and TRBJ1-5; D is undetermined. The length of the CDR3 is 14 residues. The germline V and J ends were trimmed by 1 base and 7 bases, with 11 bases remaining between them. Per the germline V gene, CDR1 is SGHVS and CDR2 is FQNEAQ.

The V call is TRBV7-2, the J call TRBJ1-1; 7 positions agree with TRBD1. V trimming: 5 bases; J trimming: 8 bases; junction bases outside the gene matches: 8. The CDR3 loop spans 13 amino acids. Germline assignment: CDR1 SGHTA and CDR2 FQGNSA. The CDR3 region has the DNA TGTGCCAGCAGCGTCGGGACAGCTCGAGAAGCTTTCTTT. Protein sequence: CASSVGTAREAFF.

The genes are TRBV18 and TRBJ1-1, with D uncertain. Germline V gives CDR1 KGHSH, CDR2 LQKENI. V dropped 3 bases and J dropped 5 bases, with 13 bases sitting between them. The length of the CDR3 is 14 residues. The CDR3 is CASSPQALSTEAFF. CDR3 DNA sequence: TGTGCCAGCTCACCTCAGGCCTTGAGTACTGAAGCTTTCTTT.

The chain links TRBV4-3 to TRBJ1-1, with 9 positions matching TRBD1. V shed 4 bases, J shed 3 bases, and the junction held 9 bases outside the gene matches. CDR1 and CDR2 from the germline V gene are LGHNA and YSLEER. This CDR3 is built from 16 residues. CDR3 DNA sequence: TGCGCCAGCAGCCCACTCCTGGGACAGGGTGACACTGAAGCTTTCTTT. Protein sequence: CASSPLLGQGDTEAFF.